This T cell receptor (beta chain) was documented in a study of T cell clonality in common variable immunodeficiency. V lost 0 bases and J 1 base, leaving 7 bases between the germline ends. Germline assignment: CDR1 MNHEY and CDR2 SVGEGT. This CDR3 has 14 residues. Whole-study findings and limits: Common variable immunodeficiency TCR beta sequences reportedly had fewer deletions and N-nucleotide insertions. CVID subjects had higher TCRbeta clonality than healthy controls, most marked in about a third.

This clone was seen more than once but under ten times. Its specificity is not known. Read data end 3 residues before the CDR3 end; the end is taken from the germline J gene. The data were produced by immunoSEQ multiplex PCR, yet TCRdb's version contains in-frame clones alone and is incomplete. Listed for the sample are roughly 30,000 clones, none seen a single time. This TCR derives from a human donor with common variable immunodeficiency. The V and J genes are TRBV6-2 or TRBV6-3 and TRBJ2-7; no firm D call. Material for sequencing was peripheral blood mononuclear cells. The DNA read from the CDR3 is TGTGCCAGCAGTTACTCGGCAGGATCCTACGAG. Translation gives CASSYSAGSYE. The CDR3 in its entirety is CASSYSAGSYEQYF.